This T cell receptor (beta chain) was sequenced in a study of cytomegalovirus exposure and HLA in healthy donors. Overall study findings and caveats: V- and J-gene trimming of TCR beta was linked (in a later analysis) to a missense DCLRE1C variant. No immune exposure information besides CMV serostatus was available.

Concerning this clone: Its antigen remains unknown.

Trimming removed 3 bases at V and 1 base at J, with 18 bases between. The CDR3 totals 17 residues. Germline V gene data show CDR1 as LNHDA and CDR2 as SQIVND (reference sequence). PCR was performed using 60 Vbeta and 13 Jbeta primers. Sequencing was performed with immunoSEQ multiplex PCR; in TCRdb, only in-frame clones are kept and a portion is missing. This sample has 150,000 to 180,000 clones; 70% to 90% occur once, and the top ten carry roughly 5.9%. Specimen: PBMCs. The chain combines TRBV19 with TRBJ1-1; tentatively, D is TRBD1 (5 bases). This sequence originates from a woman in her forties in good health and CMV-seropositive. CDR3 in DNA: TGTGCCAGTAGTATGAGTTCGCCGGGGGTGAAGAACACTGAAGCTTTCTTT. Its protein product is CASSMSSPGVKNTEAFF. The full variable domain, rest sourced from reference TRBV19 and TRBJ1-1, is DGGITQSPKYLFRKEGQNVTLSCEQNLNHDAMYWYRQDPGQGLRLIYYSQIVNDFQKGDIAEGYSVSREKKESFPLTVTSAQKNPTAFYLCASSMSSPGVKNTEAFFGQGTRLTVV.